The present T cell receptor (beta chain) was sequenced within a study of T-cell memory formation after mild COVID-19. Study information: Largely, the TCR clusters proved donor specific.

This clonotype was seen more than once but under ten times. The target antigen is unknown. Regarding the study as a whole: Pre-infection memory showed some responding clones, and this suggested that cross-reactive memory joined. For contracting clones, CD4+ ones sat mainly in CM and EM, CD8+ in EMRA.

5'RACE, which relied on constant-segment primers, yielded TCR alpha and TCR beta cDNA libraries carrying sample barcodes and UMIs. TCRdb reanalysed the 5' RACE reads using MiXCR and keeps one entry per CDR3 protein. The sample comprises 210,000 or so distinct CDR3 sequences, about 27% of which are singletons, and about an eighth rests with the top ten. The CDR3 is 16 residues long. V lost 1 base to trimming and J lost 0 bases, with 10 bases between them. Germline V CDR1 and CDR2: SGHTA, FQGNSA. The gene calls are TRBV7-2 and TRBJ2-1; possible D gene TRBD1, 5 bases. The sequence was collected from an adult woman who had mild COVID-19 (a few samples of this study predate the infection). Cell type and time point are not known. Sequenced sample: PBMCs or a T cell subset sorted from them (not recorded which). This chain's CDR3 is CASSLDRPSSYNEQFF. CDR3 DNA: TGTGCCAGCAGCTTAGACAGGCCGAGCTCCTACAATGAGCAGTTCTTC.